Shown below are 8 T cell receptor beta chains from a single sample sequenced in a study of siplizumab effects on memory and regulatory T cells. Measured with immunoSEQ multiplex PCR; TCRdb has only the in-frame clones, and not every one. The sample carries about 100,000 clones, 94% recorded once. Specimen: non-Treg CD4+ T cells sorted from blood. Source of these receptors: a human donor in good health.

The chain recombines TRBV5-1 with TRBJ2-2; the D is unclear. Germline assignment: CDR1 SGHRS and CDR2 YFSETQ. The CDR3 consists of 14 residues. The V and J ends lost 1 base and 5 bases respectively, with 9 bases between them. The CDR3 DNA reads TGCGCCAGCAGCTTGCGAGGAGAAACCGGGGAGCTGTTTTTT. It is translated as CASSLRGETGELFF.

This clone was counted a single time. The V call is TRBV6-1, the J call TRBJ2-1; 8 bases agree with TRBD1. The length of the CDR3 is 16 residues. Germline CDR1 is MNHNS and CDR2 is SASEGT. Unmatched junction bases numbered 9, after V lost 4 bases and J lost 4 bases. The CDR3 protein is CASSGQGWSLYNEQFF. The CDR3 nucleotides read TGTGCCAGCAGTGGACAGGGGTGGAGTTTATACAATGAGCAGTTCTTC.

This chain joins TRBV9 and TRBJ2-5; D might be TRBD1 (5 bases). Deletions cut 2 bases from V and 5 bases from J, with 10 bases between. Germline V lookup: CDR1 SGDLS, CDR2 YYNGEE. The CDR3 runs 13 residues. This CDR3 reads CASSVRAGETQYF. CDR3 sequence (DNA): TGTGCCAGCAGCGTTAGGGCAGGGGAGACCCAGTACTTC.

The table lists this clone with a count of one. The chain links TRBV6-5 to TRBJ2-7; 7 bases agree with TRBD1. With V trimmed by 5 bases and J by 4 bases, 5 bases remained unmatched. Germline V gene sequence: CDR1 MNHEY, CDR2 SVGAGI. The CDR3 spans 13 residues. CDR3 sequence reads: CASSRDRVYEQYF. The CDR3 DNA follows: TGTGCCAGCAGTCGGGACAGAGTTTACGAGCAGTACTTC.

The rearrangement uses TRBV6-1 and TRBJ2-7, with 7 bases that match TRBD1. V lost 8 bases, J lost 4 bases, and 8 bases stayed unmatched. This CDR3 contains 13 residues. Per germline, CDR1 MNHNS and CDR2 SASEGT. The chain's CDR3 is CASAGTVVYEQYF. Written as DNA, the CDR3 is TGTGCCAGCGCCGGGACAGTAGTGTACGAGCAGTACTTC.

J is TRBJ1-4 and V is TRBV25-1; D is possibly TRBD1 (5 bases). V shed 1 base and J shed 4 bases, with 13 bases lying between them. This CDR3 contains 16 residues. Germline values: CDR1 MGHDK, CDR2 SYGVNS. For the CDR3, the DNA is TGTGCCAGCAGTGAATTCCTCCAGGGTAATAATGAAAAACTGTTTTTT. It translates to CASSEFLQGNNEKLFF.

DNA of the CDR3: TGCGCCAGCAGCTTGAATAACGGGCGGGACAAGAACACCGGGGAGCTGTTTTTT. Residues: CASSLNNGRDKNTGELFF. The chain carries TRBV5-1 and TRBJ2-2; the D call may be TRBD1 or TRBD2 (6 bases each). The germline V and J ends were trimmed by 1 base and 1 base, with 17 bases remaining between them. CDR1 is SGHRS, CDR2 YFSETQ, per germline. The CDR3 covers 18 residues.

This sequence joins TRBV18 and TRBJ1-2; D is uncertain. Trimming removed 2 bases from V and 7 bases from J, with 11 bases in between. CDR3 length: 13 amino acids. Germline V CDR1 and CDR2: KGHSH, LQKENI. The CDR3 protein is CASSPKGAVGYTF. CDR3 sequence (DNA): TGTGCCAGCTCACCAAAGGGCGCCGTTGGCTACACCTTC.